This T cell receptor beta chain was profiled in a study of T cells in Graves' hyperthyroidism and ophthalmopathy. This clonotype has a count of ten or more. Antigen specificity is unknown. This CDR3 has 15 residues. The V gene's germline CDR1 is SEHNR and CDR2 FQNEAQ (reference sequence). The germline V and J ends were trimmed by 5 bases and 6 bases, with 18 bases remaining between them. Inclusion characteristics of ophthalmopathy patients comprised a Clinical Activity Score of at least 3, a NOSPECS grade of at least 4, and duration under 3 months. Findings and caveats of the study: Most expanded thyroid clonotypes above 0.001 recurred in blood.

TCR beta CDR3 region amplification was performed from RNA transcripts. A set of HTBI primers served as the primers for a first-round RT-PCR of the TCR CDR3. TCRdb independently ran MiXCR on the multiplex PCR reads; one entry per CDR3 protein. Found here are a few hundred thousand distinct CDR3 sequences, about 15% of them singletons; the top ten hold about 16%. The specimen sequenced was blood. This receptor was obtained from a woman aged 18 to 35 with Graves' ophthalmopathy. The chain links TRBV7-9 to TRBJ2-3, with TRBD1 as a possible D gene (5 bases). The CDR3 sequence: CASSLRTQQGDTQYF. The CDR3 DNA reads TGTGCCAGCAGCCTACGGACACAGCAAGGGGATACGCAGTATTTT. The variable domain in full, with the rest retrieved from reference TRBV7-9 and TRBJ2-3, is DTGVSQNPRHKITKRGQNVTFRCDPISEHNRLYWYRQTLGQGPEFLTYFQNEAQLEKSRLLSDRFSAERPKGSFSTLEIQRTEQGDSAMYLCASSLRTQQGDTQYFGPGTRLTVL.